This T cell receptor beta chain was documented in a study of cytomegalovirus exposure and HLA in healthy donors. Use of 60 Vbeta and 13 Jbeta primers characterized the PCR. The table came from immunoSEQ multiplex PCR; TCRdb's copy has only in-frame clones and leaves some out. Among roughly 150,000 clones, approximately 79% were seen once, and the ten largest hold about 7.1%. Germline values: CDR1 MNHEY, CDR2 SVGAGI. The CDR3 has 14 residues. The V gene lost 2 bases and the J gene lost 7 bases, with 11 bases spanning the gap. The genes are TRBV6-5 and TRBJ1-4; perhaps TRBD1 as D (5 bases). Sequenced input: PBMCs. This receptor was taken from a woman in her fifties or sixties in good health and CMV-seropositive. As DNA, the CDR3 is TGTGCCAGCAGTTACAGTCCCCAGGGTGAAAAACTGTTTTTT. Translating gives CASSYSPQGEKLFF.